The following is a T cell receptor (beta chain) sequence with its context. In its sample, this clonotype was seen many times. Its antigen remains unidentified. Base quality data are lacking; no much larger clone is found one base away. The library was obtained by RT-PCR. The listed sequencing device is Illumina HiSeq 2500. Using fastp trimming at Q25 and MiXCR clonotype assembly, TCRdb reanalyzed the public sequencing data and kept in-frame beta chains. Each CDR3 protein appears once, grouped with its most common genes and DNA. This sample comprises about 500,000 distinct CDR3 sequences, approximately 17% of them detected only once. The ten top clones hold less than 4% of the sample. The sample is drawn from a study of response to subunit inactivated influenza vaccine listed by TCRdb under 2018. Broadly, across the study: To follow how T cells responded to a trivalent subunit inactivated influenza vaccine, the researchers relied on deep quantitative profiling of the T cell receptor repertoire.

Summary of the overall study and its limitations: The authors suggested that each seasonal influenza vaccination may recruit only a limited number of new T cells.

The clonotype comes from a man aged 50 to 69 who received an inactivated influenza vaccine. Donor details come from another sample of the same person, matched by shared clones. Source: CD4+ T cells sorted from PBMCs, taken less than 30 months after vaccination.

The CDR3 amino acid sequence is: CASSLSGGGLGAQYF. The nucleotide sequence reads TGTGCCAGCAGTTTATCAGGGGGGGGCCTTGGTGCCCAGTACTTC. The chain couples TRBV12-3 or TRBV12-4 to TRBJ2-5, with the D assignment possibly TRBD1 or TRBD2, given 7 matching bases for each. The CDR3 starts with the cysteine, ends with the phenylalanine, and has 15 residues. Only the CDR3 part of the read is kept: 45 bases, read in frame from the first base. The trim is 2 bases for V and 9 bases for J, with a gap of 19 bases between the germline ends.